This T cell receptor (beta chain) is drawn from a study of cytomegalovirus exposure and HLA in healthy donors. The CDR3 runs 13 residues. Deletions cut 9 bases from V and 6 bases from J, with 15 bases between. Looked up from germline, CDR1 is SGHTA and CDR2 is FQGTGA. PCR involved 60 Vbeta and 13 Jbeta primers. The table came from immunoSEQ multiplex PCR; TCRdb's copy has only in-frame clones and leaves some out. The repertoire holds around 120,000 clones, roughly 79% seen once, with roughly 1.5% in the top ten. Concerning this clone: Its antigen is currently unknown.

Regarding the study as a whole: HLA alleles showed associations with 16,951 TCR beta sequences in a later analysis, at a 0.05 false discovery rate. Three CMV-associated chains proved CMV antigen-specific in vitro.

The chain combines TRBV7-3 with TRBJ1-5, with D uncertain. The specimen was PBMCs. This receptor was identified in a woman aged 18-29 years in good health and CMV-seronegative. The CDR3 reads CARGSGRCQPQHF. CDR3 in DNA: TGTGCCAGGGGGTCGGGGAGGTGTCAGCCCCAGCATTTT. Full variable domain (remainder filled in from reference TRBV7-3 and TRBJ1-5): GAGVSQTPSNKVTEKGKYVELRCDPISGHTALYWYRQSLGQGPEFLIYFQGTGAADDSGLPNDRFFAVRPEGSVSTLKIQRTERGDSAVYLCARGSGRCQPQHFGDGTRLSIL.